This is a list of T cell receptor beta chains from one sample in a study of post-analysis software for immune sequencing data. One entry per CDR3 protein results from TCRdb running MiXCR on the PCR reads. The sample has 800,000 to 950,000 distinct CDR3 sequences; around 50% are singletons. Specimen: blood. These receptors originate from a girl under 18 with multiple sclerosis. Both conserved end residues are part of each CDR3. The order of the fields is J gene, clone size, V gene, CDR3 length, D gene, CDR3 protein, CDR3 DNA. D genes are given only for firm matches. Clone size, where shown, is once, few, many, or a class for clones that have expanded.

J: TRBJ1-1; size: .; V: TRBV30; length: 13; D: TRBD1; CDR3: CAWTHGQGTAAFF; DNA: TGTGCCTGGACCCACGGACAGGGGACCGCGGCTTTCTTT
J: TRBJ2-3; size: .; V: TRBV20-1; length: 13; D: .; CDR3: CSASGPLTDTQYF; DNA: TGCAGTGCTAGTGGACCACTCACAGATACGCAGTATTTT
J: TRBJ1-5; size: .; V: TRBV2; length: 14; D: .; CDR3: CASTWGKSNQPQHF; DNA: TGTGCCAGCACTTGGGGCAAGAGCAATCAGCCCCAGCATTTT
J: TRBJ2-3; size: few; V: TRBV12-3/TRBV12-4; length: 14; D: .; CDR3: CASSLPAHTDTQYF; DNA: TGTGCCAGCAGCCTCCCAGCTCACACAGATACGCAGTATTTT
J: TRBJ2-5; size: .; V: TRBV7-3; length: 15; D: .; CDR3: CASSLGRGGAETQYF; DNA: TGTGCCAGCAGCTTGGGTCGAGGGGGGGCAGAGACCCAGTACTTC
J: TRBJ2-1; size: few; V: TRBV20-1; length: 14; D: TRBD1; CDR3: CSASGTGAYNEQFF; DNA: TGCAGTGCTAGCGGCACAGGGGCCTACAATGAGCAGTTCTTC
J: TRBJ2-1; size: .; V: TRBV12-3/TRBV12-4; length: 16; D: TRBD2; CDR3: CASSPWREGRYNEQFF; DNA: TGTGCCAGCAGTCCCTGGCGGGAGGGCCGATACAATGAGCAGTTCTTC
J: TRBJ2-1; size: many; V: TRBV12-3/TRBV12-4; length: 12; D: .; CDR3: CASSLQGNEQFF; DNA: TGTGCCAGCAGTCTGCAGGGGAATGAGCAGTTCTTC
J: TRBJ2-7; size: few; V: TRBV7-9; length: 15; D: .; CDR3: CASSLLRDRSYEQYF; DNA: TGTGCCAGCAGCTTACTCCGGGACCGTTCCTACGAGCAGTACTTC
J: TRBJ2-1; size: .; V: TRBV7-9; length: 13; D: .; CDR3: CASSLALYNEQFF; DNA: TGTGCCAGCAGCTTAGCCTTATACAATGAGCAGTTCTTC
J: TRBJ1-2; size: .; V: TRBV12-3/TRBV12-4; length: 14; D: TRBD1; CDR3: CASSSDRGEYGYTF; DNA: TGTGCCAGCAGTTCGGACAGGGGAGAATATGGCTACACCTTC
J: TRBJ2-1; size: .; V: TRBV27; length: 20; D: TRBD2; CDR3: CASSFGIRAGGLSSYNEQFF; DNA: TGTGCCAGCAGTTTTGGAATCAGAGCGGGAGGGTTAAGCTCCTACAATGAGCAGTTCTTC
J: TRBJ1-2; size: .; V: TRBV29-1; length: 12; D: .; CDR3: CSVAGADYGYTF; DNA: TGCAGCGTCGCAGGGGCGGACTATGGCTACACCTTC
J: TRBJ2-5; size: .; V: TRBV20-1; length: 14; D: TRBD1; CDR3: CSAWATGEQETQYF; DNA: TGCAGTGCTTGGGCGACAGGGGAACAAGAGACCCAGTACTTC
J: TRBJ2-5; size: .; V: TRBV20-1; length: 11; D: .; CDR3: CSVRPQETQYF; DNA: TGCAGTGTTAGACCCCAAGAGACCCAGTACTTC
J: TRBJ1-5; size: .; V: TRBV5-1; length: 14; D: .; CDR3: CASSPSGGDQPQHF; DNA: TGCGCCAGCAGCCCGAGCGGAGGCGATCAGCCCCAGCATTTT
J: TRBJ2-3; size: .; V: TRBV6-5; length: 13; D: TRBD2; CDR3: CASTDGGTDTQYF; DNA: TGTGCCAGCACAGACGGGGGGACAGATACGCAGTATTTT
J: TRBJ2-3; size: .; V: TRBV9; length: 15; D: TRBD2; CDR3: CASSVAGGRADTQYF; DNA: TGTGCCAGCAGCGTAGCTGGTGGGAGGGCAGATACGCAGTATTTT
J: TRBJ2-7; size: .; V: TRBV25-1; length: 17; D: TRBD2; CDR3: CASSPRASGSSYNEQYF; DNA: TGTGCCAGCAGTCCCAGGGCTAGCGGGAGCTCCTACAATGAGCAGTACTTC
J: TRBJ1-2; size: .; V: TRBV5-1; length: 14; D: .; CDR3: CASSSQGGDYGYTF; DNA: TGCGCCAGCAGCTCTCAAGGGGGTGACTATGGCTACACCTTC
J: TRBJ1-1; size: many; V: TRBV7-9; length: 14; D: .; CDR3: CASSFEGVGTEAFF; DNA: TGTGCCAGCAGCTTTGAGGGGGTAGGCACTGAAGCTTTCTTT
J: TRBJ2-1; size: few; V: TRBV6-5; length: 15; D: .; CDR3: CASSYGRGSYNEQFF; DNA: TGTGCCAGCAGTTACGGTCGGGGGTCCTACAATGAGCAGTTCTTC
J: TRBJ2-7; size: .; V: TRBV12-3/TRBV12-4; length: 16; D: .; CDR3: CASSPVAETSSYEQYF; DNA: TGTGCCAGCAGCCCCGTTGCGGAGACAAGCTCCTACGAGCAGTACTTC
J: TRBJ2-3; size: .; V: TRBV29-1; length: 14; D: .; CDR3: CSVGGAESTDTQYF; DNA: TGCAGCGTCGGCGGAGCGGAGAGCACAGATACGCAGTATTTT
J: TRBJ2-7; size: .; V: TRBV20-1; length: 13; D: .; CDR3: CSARVGGRAEQYF; DNA: TGCAGTGCTAGAGTCGGGGGGCGGGCCGAGCAGTACTTC
J: TRBJ1-5; size: .; V: TRBV12-5; length: 13; D: .; CDR3: CASALGRAQPQHF; DNA: TGTGCTAGTGCCTTGGGGAGGGCTCAGCCCCAGCATTTT
J: TRBJ2-3; size: .; V: TRBV7-2; length: 15; D: .; CDR3: CASSLKYSYTDTQYF; DNA: TGTGCCAGCAGCTTAAAGTACAGTTACACAGATACGCAGTATTTT
J: TRBJ2-1; size: .; V: TRBV6-6; length: 17; D: TRBD2; CDR3: CASSSPAGLAYNNEQFF; DNA: TGTGCCAGCAGTTCTCCAGCTGGACTAGCGTATAACAATGAGCAGTTCTTC
J: TRBJ2-3; size: .; V: TRBV10-3; length: 18; D: TRBD1; CDR3: CAISESRGQGAEGDTQYF; DNA: TGTGCCATCAGTGAGTCGCGCGGACAGGGGGCAGAGGGTGATACGCAGTATTTT
J: TRBJ2-5; size: many; V: TRBV5-1; length: 12; D: .; CDR3: CASSLTQETQYF; DNA: TGCGCCAGCAGCTTGACACAAGAGACCCAGTACTTC
J: TRBJ1-1; size: few; V: TRBV7-9; length: 12; D: TRBD1; CDR3: CASSLDRGEAFF; DNA: TGTGCCAGCAGCCTTGACAGGGGAGAGGCGTTCTTC
J: TRBJ2-7; size: .; V: TRBV6-5; length: 13; D: .; CDR3: CASSYSRGDEQYF; DNA: TGTGCCAGCAGTTACTCGCGAGGCGACGAGCAGTACTTC
J: TRBJ2-7; size: .; V: TRBV15; length: 13; D: .; CDR3: CATSRAGEYEQYF; DNA: TGTGCCACCTCTAGGGCAGGGGAGTACGAGCAGTACTTC
J: TRBJ2-3; size: once; V: TRBV5-1; length: 14; D: TRBD2; CDR3: CASSHERGADTQYF; DNA: TGCGCCAGCAGCCACGAGCGGGGGGCAGATACGCAGTATTTT
J: TRBJ1-2; size: few; V: TRBV5-1; length: 12; D: .; CDR3: CASSTHRDGYTF; DNA: TGCGCCAGCAGCACCCACAGGGATGGCTACACCTTC
J: TRBJ2-1; size: few; V: TRBV12-3/TRBV12-4; length: 21; D: TRBD2; CDR3: CASSFRDTRTSVDRNYNEQFF; DNA: TGTGCCAGCAGTTTTCGGGACACCAGGACTAGCGTTGATCGGAACTACAATGAGCAGTTCTTC